This TCR beta chain is drawn from a study of blood T cells in healthy people across ages (dated by TCRdb to 2015 to 2017). Context from the whole study: In model experiments, roughly one uniquely barcoded TCR beta cDNA molecule per two T cells was captured by template switching. Donors of different ages were randomly distributed across sequencing lanes to avoid experimental bias. Age-related changes in TCR beta repertoire diversity were measured in the study by deep sequencing normalized with unique cDNA molecular identifiers. The study analyzed two additional independent replicas of 1 million unique cDNA reads from the same blood draw for two donors, one aged 18 to 30 and one aged 80 or older. The donors were split into four age groups: young (average around 15 years), middle-aged (nearly 40), aged (roughly 60) and long-lived (under 85). What the study reported, not specific to this receptor: Estimates of total diversity based on one million sequenced T cells were considered lower bounds and underestimates. As age increased, observed TCR beta diversity per million T cells dropped in a roughly linear way, and a significant reduction was already evident by age about 40. Observed TCR beta diversity correlated strongly with the percentage of naive T cells measured by flow cytometry. Bulk unsorted PBMC profiling prevented conclusive comparison of naive and antigen-experienced compartments. Because the CMV infection status of the donors was unknown, age-related changes in expanded clonotypes may potentially have been confounded. Compared with the aged group, the long-lived group had more naive CD4+ T cells, fewer expanded clones and increased TCR diversity, a pattern suggesting age selection.

This clonotype was counted a single time. What antigen it recognizes has not been identified. No much larger clone exists at a distance of one base, and base qualities are not known. The library came from 5' RACE. Sequenced using an Illumina HiSeq 2500. A second PCR of about 6 to 12 cycles was performed with a sample-barcoded 5' primer and a J-beta primer mix. A unique molecular identifier was introduced onto each TCR beta cDNA molecule by a template-switch 5' adaptor carrying 12 random nucleotides. Each sample yielded at least 3 million CDR3-containing paired-end reads. All of the RNA was converted into first-strand cDNA using the Mint cDNA synthesis kit, with a TRBC-specific oligonucleotide serving as the primer. After uracil-DNA glycosylase treatment, a first 18-cycle PCR used universal primers M1SS and BC2_uni_R on all cDNA. Processing in the source paper ran as follows. For normalization, 1 million high-quality reads were randomly selected from each sample, with every read carrying a distinct molecular identifier. Instead of being binned into consensus sequences, reads that shared molecular identifiers were thrown out. MiTCR, set to a Q25 quality threshold and the strictest error-elimination algorithm, was used for CDR3 identification, clonotype clustering and error correction. A nonparametric unseen species model with Euler transformation was used to estimate lower-bound total TCR beta diversity. The public reads were quality trimmed at Q25 with fastp and then assembled into clones with MiXCR by TCRdb, keeping productive beta chains. A single entry per CDR3 protein holds the most common genes and DNA from its merged rows. The V and J calls shown here were made by TCRdb, not taken from the authors' results. Present in this sample are roughly 1,800,000 distinct CDR3 sequences, roughly 49% of which were seen just once. 2% to 2.5% of the sample is in the top ten clones.

Counted from cysteine to phenylalanine, this CDR3 has 15 amino acids. Just CDR3 DNA is preserved here, 45 bases in frame from base 1. V loses 5 bases, J loses 0 bases, and the germline ends lie 10 bases apart. The donors were 40 or so Caucasian individuals from Russia, aged roughly 6 to 100 years, who were systemically healthy. Each donor gave ten milliliters of peripheral blood, collected into EDTA-treated Vacutainer tubes. Ficoll-Paque density-gradient centrifugation was used to isolate PBMCs, with at least 6.5 million per sample. Total RNA, at least 6 micrograms per sample, was extracted from PBMCs with Trizol reagent. Naive CD45RAhigh/CD27high T cell percentages were measured by flow cytometry on a PBMC aliquot from every donor.

The sample was blood. The V and J segments used are TRBV12-3 or TRBV12-4 and TRBJ2-2; a tentative D call is TRBD1 (6 bases match). This clonotype originated in a woman between 35 and 50 years old in good health. In nucleotides, the sequence is TGTGCCAGCAGTGCGTGGACAGCGAACACCGGGGAGCTGTTTTTT. Translated, it reads CASSAWTANTGELFF.